Below, 5 T cell receptor beta chains from the same sample are listed, as sequenced in a study of cytomegalovirus exposure and HLA in healthy donors. Both 60 Vbeta primers and 13 Jbeta primers went into the PCR. The repertoire was sequenced with immunoSEQ multiplex PCR; TCRdb's copy has only in-frame clones and lacks some. The sample holds approximately 88,000 clones, approximately 64% seen once. Sequencing used PBMCs. These receptors were taken from a man aged 60 to 69 in good health and CMV-seronegative.

The V and J genes are TRBV19 and TRBJ1-2, with D possibly being TRBD1 (5 bases). Germline values: CDR1 LNHDA, CDR2 SQIVND (reference sequence). The CDR3 runs to 15 residues. V lost 1 base and J 4 bases, leaving 13 bases between the germline ends. DNA for the CDR3: TGTGCCAGTAGTATAGGACAGCAAACTCCCTATGGCTACACCTTC. This sequence encodes CASSIGQQTPYGYTF.

The chain uses TRBV5-1 and TRBJ1-1; D is possibly TRBD1 (6 bases). The germline V gene has CDR1 SGHRS and CDR2 YFSETQ. The CDR3 runs to 15 residues. V lost 0 bases to trimming and J lost 6 bases, with 15 bases between them. CDR3 sequence (DNA): TGCGCCAGCAGCTTGGAAGCAGGGGCTTCGGCTGAAGCTTTCTTT. This encodes CASSLEAGASAEAFF.

The rearrangement links TRBV29-1 to TRBJ2-7; possible D gene TRBD1, 5 bases. CDR1 and CDR2 from the germline V gene are SQVTM and ANQGSEA. V dropped 0 bases and J dropped 2 bases, with 14 bases sitting between them. CDR3 size: 15 residues. This chain's CDR3 is CSVEETRQSPYEQYF. The DNA of the CDR3 is TGCAGCGTTGAAGAGACCAGACAGAGTCCCTACGAGCAGTACTTC.

The V call is TRBV5-1, the J call TRBJ2-1; D might be TRBD1 (6 bases). Germline V CDR1 and CDR2: SGHRS, YFSETQ. V dropped 3 bases and J dropped 9 bases, with 13 bases sitting between them. The CDR3 runs 13 residues. The CDR3, as DNA: TGCGCCAGCAGCTCGAACACAGGGAGTGAGCAGTTCTTC. Translated, it gives CASSSNTGSEQFF.

The V and J genes are TRBV6-5 and TRBJ1-4, with TRBD1 matching over 8 bases. In germline, CDR1 is MNHEY, CDR2 SVGAGI. Germline trimming cut 6 bases from V and 10 bases from J; bases unmatched to any gene: 7. The CDR3 runs 13 residues. The CDR3 DNA reads as TGTGCCAGCAGCCCCGACAGGGGCGGAAAACTGTTTTTT. This encodes CASSPDRGGKLFF.